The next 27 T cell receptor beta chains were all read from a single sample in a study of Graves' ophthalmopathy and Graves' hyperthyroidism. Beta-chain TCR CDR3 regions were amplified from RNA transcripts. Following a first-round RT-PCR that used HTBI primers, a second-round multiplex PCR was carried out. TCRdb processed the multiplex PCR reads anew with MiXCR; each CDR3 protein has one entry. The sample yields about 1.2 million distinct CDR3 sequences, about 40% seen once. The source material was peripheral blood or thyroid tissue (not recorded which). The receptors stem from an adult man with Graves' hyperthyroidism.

The CDR3 bases are TGTGCCAGCTCACCCCTGGTAGCGGGGGTCTACGAGCAGTACTTC. This codes for CASSPLVAGVYEQYF. The chain couples TRBV5-5 to TRBJ2-7; 9 bases fit TRBD2. This CDR3 is built from 15 residues. Germline V gene lookup returns CDR1 SGHKS and CDR2 YYEKEE (reference sequence). V trimming: 7 bases; J trimming: 3 bases; junction bases outside the gene matches: 11.

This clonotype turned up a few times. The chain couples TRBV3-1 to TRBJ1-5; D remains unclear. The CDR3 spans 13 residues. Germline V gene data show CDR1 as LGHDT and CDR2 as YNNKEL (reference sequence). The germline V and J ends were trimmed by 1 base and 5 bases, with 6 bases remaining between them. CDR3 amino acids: CASSQGQYQPQHF. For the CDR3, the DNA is TGTGCCAGCAGCCAAGGCCAGTATCAGCCCCAGCATTTT.

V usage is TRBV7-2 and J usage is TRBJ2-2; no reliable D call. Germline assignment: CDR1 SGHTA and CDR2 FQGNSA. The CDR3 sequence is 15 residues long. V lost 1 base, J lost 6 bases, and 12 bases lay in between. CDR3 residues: CASSLDPVSPGELFF. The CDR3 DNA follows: TGTGCCAGCAGCTTAGATCCGGTTTCCCCCGGGGAGCTGTTTTTT.

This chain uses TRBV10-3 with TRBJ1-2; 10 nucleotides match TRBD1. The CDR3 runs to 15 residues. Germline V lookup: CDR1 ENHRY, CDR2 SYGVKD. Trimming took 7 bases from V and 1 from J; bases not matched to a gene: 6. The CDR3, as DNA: TGTGCCATCACCCCGGGACAGGGGAGTAACTATGGCTACACCTTC. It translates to CAITPGQGSNYGYTF.

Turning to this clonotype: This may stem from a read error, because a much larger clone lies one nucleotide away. This CDR3 reads CASSLVTVRNTGEPFF. In nucleotides, the CDR3 is TGCGCCAGCAGCTTGGTCACGGTCCGGAACACCGGGGAGCCGTTTTTT. The rearrangement links TRBV5-1 to TRBJ2-2; the D gene is possibly TRBD2 (5 bases). This CDR3 is built from 16 residues. Germline V lookup: CDR1 SGHRS, CDR2 YFSETQ.

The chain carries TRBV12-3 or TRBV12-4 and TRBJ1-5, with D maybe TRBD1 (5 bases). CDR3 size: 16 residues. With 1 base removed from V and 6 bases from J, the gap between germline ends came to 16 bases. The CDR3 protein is CASSLGGKGLSQPQHF. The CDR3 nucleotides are TGTGCCAGCAGTTTAGGGGGTAAGGGACTGAGTCAGCCCCAGCATTTT.

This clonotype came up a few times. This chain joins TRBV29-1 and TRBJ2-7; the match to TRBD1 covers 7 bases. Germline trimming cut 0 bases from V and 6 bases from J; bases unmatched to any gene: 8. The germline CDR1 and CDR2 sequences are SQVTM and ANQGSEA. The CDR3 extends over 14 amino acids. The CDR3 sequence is CSVEDGQGVSEQYF. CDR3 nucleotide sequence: TGCAGCGTTGAAGATGGGCAGGGGGTATCCGAGCAGTACTTC.

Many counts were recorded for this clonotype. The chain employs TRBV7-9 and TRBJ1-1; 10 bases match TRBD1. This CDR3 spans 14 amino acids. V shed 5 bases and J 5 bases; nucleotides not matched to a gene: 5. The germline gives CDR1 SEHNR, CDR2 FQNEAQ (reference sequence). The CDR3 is CASSMTGGGTEAFF. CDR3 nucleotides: TGTGCCAGCAGCATGACAGGGGGCGGGACTGAAGCTTTCTTT.

The CDR3 loop reads CASSPRGGGLKTQYF. DNA for the CDR3: TGTGCCAGCAGCCCCCGGGGCGGGGGTTTGAAGACCCAGTACTTC. The V gene is TRBV7-9, the J gene TRBJ2-5, with TRBD2 matching over 7 bases. Germline values: CDR1 SEHNR, CDR2 FQNEAQ (reference sequence). The CDR3 contains 15 residues. The J segment lost 6 bases and the V segment lost 5 bases, leaving 12 bases of the junction unmatched.

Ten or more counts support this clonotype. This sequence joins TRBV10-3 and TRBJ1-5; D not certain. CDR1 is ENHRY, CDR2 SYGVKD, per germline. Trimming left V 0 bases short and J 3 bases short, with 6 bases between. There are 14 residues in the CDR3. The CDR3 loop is CAISESGNNQPQHF. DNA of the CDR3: TGTGCCATCAGTGAGTCAGGGAACAATCAGCCCCAGCATTTT.

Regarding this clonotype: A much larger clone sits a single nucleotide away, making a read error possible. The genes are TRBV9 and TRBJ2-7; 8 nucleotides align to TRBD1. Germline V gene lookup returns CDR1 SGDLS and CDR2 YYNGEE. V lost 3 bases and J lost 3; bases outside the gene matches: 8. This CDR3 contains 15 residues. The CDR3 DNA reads TGTGCCAGCAGCGCATACCAGGACAGGGACTACGAGCAGTACTTC. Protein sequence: CASSAYQDRDYEQYF. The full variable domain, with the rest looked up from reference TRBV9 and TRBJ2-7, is DSGVTQTPKHLITATGQRVTLRCSPRSGDLSVYWYQQSLDQGLQFLIQYYNGEERAKGNILERFSAQQFPDLHSELNLSSLELGDSALYFCASSAYQDRDYEQYFGPGTRLTVT.

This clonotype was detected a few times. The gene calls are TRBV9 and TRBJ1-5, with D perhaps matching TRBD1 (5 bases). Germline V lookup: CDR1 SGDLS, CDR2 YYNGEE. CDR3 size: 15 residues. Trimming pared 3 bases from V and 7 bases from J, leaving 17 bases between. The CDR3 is CASSASGTQGQPQHF. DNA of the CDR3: TGTGCCAGCAGCGCGTCCGGGACCCAAGGCCAGCCCCAGCATTTT.

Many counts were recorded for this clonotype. CDR3 sequence: CASSASGTATYEQYF. In DNA, the CDR3 is TGTGCCAGCAGCGCATCCGGGACCGCGACCTACGAGCAGTACTTC. V and J are TRBV9 and TRBJ2-7; D may correspond to TRBD1 or TRBD2 (5 bases each). The V end was cut by 3 bases, the J end by 2 bases, with 15 bases between. The germline gives CDR1 SGDLS, CDR2 YYNGEE. The CDR3 contains 15 residues. Variable domain in full (rest from reference TRBV9 and TRBJ2-7): DSGVTQTPKHLITATGQRVTLRCSPRSGDLSVYWYQQSLDQGLQFLIQYYNGEERAKGNILERFSAQQFPDLHSELNLSSLELGDSALYFCASSASGTATYEQYFGPGTRLTVT.

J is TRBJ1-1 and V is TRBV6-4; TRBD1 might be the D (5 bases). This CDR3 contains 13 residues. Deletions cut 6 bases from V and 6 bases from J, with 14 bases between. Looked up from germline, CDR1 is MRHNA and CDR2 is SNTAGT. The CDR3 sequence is CASRPTESSEAFF. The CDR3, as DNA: TGTGCCAGCAGGCCGACAGAGTCTTCTGAAGCTTTCTTT.

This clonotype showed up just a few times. Here the CDR3 reads CASSPGPGTGDYEQYF. The CDR3 region has the DNA TGTGCCAGCAGCCCTGGACCCGGGACAGGGGACTACGAGCAGTACTTC. This rearrangement joins TRBV5-6 to TRBJ2-7, with 10 bases fitting TRBD1. V was pared by 4 bases and J by 3 bases, with 10 bases of the junction left unmatched. CDR3 length: 16 residues. CDR1 and CDR2 (germline): SGHDT, YYEEEE.

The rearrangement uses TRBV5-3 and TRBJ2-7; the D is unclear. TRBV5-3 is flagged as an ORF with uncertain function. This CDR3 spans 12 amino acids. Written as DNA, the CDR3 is TGTGCTAGAGATAGGAAAACCTACGAGCAGTACTTC. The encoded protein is CARDRKTYEQYF.

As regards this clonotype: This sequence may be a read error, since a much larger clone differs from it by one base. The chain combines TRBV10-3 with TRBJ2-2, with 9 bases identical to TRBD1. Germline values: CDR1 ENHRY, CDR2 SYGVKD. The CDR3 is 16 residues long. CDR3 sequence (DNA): TGTGCCAGCAGTGATTCGGACAGGGGTTTCGCCGGGGAGCTGTTTTTT. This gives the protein CASSDSDRGFAGELFF.

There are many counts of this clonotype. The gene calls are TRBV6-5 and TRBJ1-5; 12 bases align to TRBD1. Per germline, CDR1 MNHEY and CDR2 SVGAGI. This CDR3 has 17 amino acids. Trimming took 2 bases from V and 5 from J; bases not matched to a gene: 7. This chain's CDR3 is CASSYAPGQGADQPQHF. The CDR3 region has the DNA TGTGCCAGCAGTTACGCTCCGGGACAGGGGGCCGATCAGCCCCAGCATTTT.

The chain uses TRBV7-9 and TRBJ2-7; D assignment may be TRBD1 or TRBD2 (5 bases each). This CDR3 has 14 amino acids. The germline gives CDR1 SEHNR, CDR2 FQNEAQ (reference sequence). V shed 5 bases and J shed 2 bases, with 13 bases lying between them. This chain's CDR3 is CASSPSRDPYEQYF. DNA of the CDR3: TGTGCCAGCAGCCCCAGCCGGGACCCCTACGAGCAGTACTTC.

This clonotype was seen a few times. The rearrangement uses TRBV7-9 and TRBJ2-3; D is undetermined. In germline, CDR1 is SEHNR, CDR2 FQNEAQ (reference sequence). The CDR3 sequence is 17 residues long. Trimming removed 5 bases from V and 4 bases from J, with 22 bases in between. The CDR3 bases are TGTGCCAGCAGCCAAGATGGTAGGGCTAGAGAGGCAGATACGCAGTATTTT. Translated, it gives CASSQDGRAREADTQYF.

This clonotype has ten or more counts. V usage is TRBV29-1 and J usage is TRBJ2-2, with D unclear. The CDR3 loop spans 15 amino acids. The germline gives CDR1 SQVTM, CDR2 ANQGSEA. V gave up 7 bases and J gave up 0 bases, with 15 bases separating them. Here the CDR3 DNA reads TGCAGCGCCGTCAGCCGGAAAACGAACACCGGGGAGCTGTTTTTT. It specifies CSAVSRKTNTGELFF.

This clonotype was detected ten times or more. The CDR3 region is CASSFGTYYEQYF. The CDR3 nucleotides are TGTGCCAGCAGTTTCGGGACCTACTACGAGCAGTACTTC. The chain combines TRBV12-3 or TRBV12-4 with TRBJ2-7; D assignment may be TRBD1 or TRBD2 (5 bases each). The CDR3 extends over 13 amino acids. V shed 3 bases and J shed 3 bases, with 9 bases lying between them.

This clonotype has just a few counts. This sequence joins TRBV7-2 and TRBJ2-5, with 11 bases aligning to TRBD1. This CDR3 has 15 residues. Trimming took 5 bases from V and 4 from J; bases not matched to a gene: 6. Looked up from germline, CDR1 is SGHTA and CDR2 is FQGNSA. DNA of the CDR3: TGTGCCAGCAGCCCTCCGGGGACAGGGGGAGAGACCCAGTACTTC. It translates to CASSPPGTGGETQYF.

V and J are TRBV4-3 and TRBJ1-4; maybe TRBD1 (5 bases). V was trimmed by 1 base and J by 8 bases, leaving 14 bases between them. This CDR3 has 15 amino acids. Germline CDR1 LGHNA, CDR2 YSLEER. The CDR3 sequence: CASSQVGWGREKLFF. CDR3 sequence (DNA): TGCGCCAGCAGCCAAGTGGGCTGGGGACGGGAAAAACTGTTTTTT.

The CDR3 protein is CASSLEAALSGANVLTF. The DNA for the CDR3 is TGCGCCAGCAGCTTGGAGGCAGCCCTCTCTGGGGCCAACGTCCTGACTTTC. The gene calls are TRBV5-1 and TRBJ2-6, with D uncertain. Germline lookup yields CDR1 SGHRS and CDR2 YFSETQ. The CDR3 covers 17 residues. V was pared by 0 bases and J by 0 bases, with 10 bases between.

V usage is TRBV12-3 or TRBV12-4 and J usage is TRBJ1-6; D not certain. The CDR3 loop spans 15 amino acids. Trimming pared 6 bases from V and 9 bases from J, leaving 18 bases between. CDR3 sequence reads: CASRGPGPAFSPLHF. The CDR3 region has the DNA TGTGCCAGCAGAGGACCGGGTCCTGCTTTTTCACCCCTCCACTTT.

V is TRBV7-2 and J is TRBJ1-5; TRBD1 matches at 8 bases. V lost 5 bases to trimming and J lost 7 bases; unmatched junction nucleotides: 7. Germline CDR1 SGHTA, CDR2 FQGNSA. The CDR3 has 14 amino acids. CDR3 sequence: CASSPGGMEQPQHF. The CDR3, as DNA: TGTGCCAGCAGCCCAGGGGGCATGGAACAGCCCCAGCATTTT.